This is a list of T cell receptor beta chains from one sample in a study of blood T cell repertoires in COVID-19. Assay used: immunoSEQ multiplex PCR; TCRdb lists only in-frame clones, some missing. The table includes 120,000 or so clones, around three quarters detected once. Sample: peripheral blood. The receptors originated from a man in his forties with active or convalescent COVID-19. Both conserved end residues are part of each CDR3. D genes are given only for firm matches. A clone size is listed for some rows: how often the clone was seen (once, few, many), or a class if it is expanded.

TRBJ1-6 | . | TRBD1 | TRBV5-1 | CASSLLEDRGGSPLHF | TGCGCCAGCAGCTTGTTGGAAGACAGGGGGGGATCACCCCTCCACTTT
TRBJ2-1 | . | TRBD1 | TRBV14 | CASSHHLIGQGKDEQFF | TGTGCCAGCAGCCACCATCTCATCGGACAGGGGAAGGATGAGCAGTTCTTC
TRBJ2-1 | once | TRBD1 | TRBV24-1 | CATSDAIWDSANNEQFF | TGTGCCACCAGTGATGCTATATGGGACAGTGCGAACAATGAGCAGTTCTTC
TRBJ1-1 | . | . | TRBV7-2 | CASSLDGVRTEAFF | TGTGCCAGCAGCTTAGACGGGGTGAGGACTGAAGCTTTCTTT
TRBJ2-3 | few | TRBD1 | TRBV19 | CASSIQGASTDTQYF | TGTGCCAGTAGTATACAGGGGGCAAGCACAGATACGCAGTATTTT
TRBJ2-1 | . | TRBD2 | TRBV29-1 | CSVGSSGSYNEQFF | TGCAGCGTTGGTAGTAGCGGGTCCTACAATGAGCAGTTCTTC
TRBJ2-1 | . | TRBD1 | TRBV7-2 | CASSLVGTGGHNEQFF | TGTGCCAGCAGCTTAGTAGGCACAGGGGGACACAATGAGCAGTTCTTC
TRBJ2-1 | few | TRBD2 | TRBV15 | CATSSGLANEQFF | TGTGCCACCAGCAGCGGACTAGCGAATGAGCAGTTCTTC
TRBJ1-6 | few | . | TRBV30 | CAWSRPPGQGKRGSPLHF | TGTGCCTGGAGTCGACCCCCGGGGCAGGGCAAAAGGGGGTCACCCCTCCACTTT
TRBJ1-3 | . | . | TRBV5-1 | CASSLSGSGNTIYF | TGCGCCAGCAGCTTATCAGGCTCTGGAAACACCATATATTTT
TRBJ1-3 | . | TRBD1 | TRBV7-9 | CASSQPTGGNTIYF | TGTGCCAGCAGCCAACCTACAGGGGGTAACACCATATATTTT
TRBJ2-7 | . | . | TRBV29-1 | CSVGAWQGNEQYF | TGCAGCGTAGGGGCTTGGCAGGGTAACGAGCAGTACTTC
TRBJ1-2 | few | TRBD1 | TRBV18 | CASSRSGTGDYGYTF | TGTGCCAGCTCTCGATCCGGGACAGGGGACTATGGCTACACCTTC
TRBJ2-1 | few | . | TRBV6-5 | CASSPTTSSSQFF | TGTGCCAGCAGTCCGACAACCTCTAGCTCGCAGTTCTTC
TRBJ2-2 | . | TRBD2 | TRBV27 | CASSPTPGTNGELFF | TGTGCCAGCAGTCCTACCCCCGGGACTAACGGGGAGCTGTTTTTT
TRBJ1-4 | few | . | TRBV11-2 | CASSLGQVGANEKLFF | TGTGCCAGCAGCTTAGGACAGGTTGGGGCTAATGAAAAACTGTTTTTT
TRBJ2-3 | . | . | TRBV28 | CASSSFKARGVATTDTQYF | TGTGCCAGCAGTTCCTTTAAGGCCCGCGGGGTCGCTACTACAGATACGCAGTATTTT
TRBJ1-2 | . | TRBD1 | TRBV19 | CASSMQGANGYTF | TGTGCCAGTAGTATGCAGGGGGCTAATGGCTACACCTTC
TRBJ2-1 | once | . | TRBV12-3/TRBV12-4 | CASSLLGAPILFF | TGTGCCAGCAGTTTGTTGGGCGCCCCAATCCTGTTCTTC
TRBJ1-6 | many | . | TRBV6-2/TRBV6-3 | CASSRPGTVNSPLHF | TGTGCCAGCAGTCGGCCGGGGACTGTGAATTCACCCCTCCACTTT
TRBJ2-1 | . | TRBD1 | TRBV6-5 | CASSRGQGNYNEQFF | TGTGCCAGCAGTCGGGGACAGGGAAACTACAATGAGCAGTTCTTC
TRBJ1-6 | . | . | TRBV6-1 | CASSEVTYNSPLHF | TGTGCCAGCAGTGAAGTTACCTATAATTCACCCCTCCACTTT
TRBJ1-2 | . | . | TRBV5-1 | CASSLTPEGYGYTF | TGCGCCAGCAGTCTTACGCCAGAGGGCTATGGCTACACCTTC
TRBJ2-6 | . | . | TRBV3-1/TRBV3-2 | CASSLSKSPKLSGANVLTF | TGTGCCAGCAGCCTTTCGAAAAGCCCTAAACTCTCTGGGGCCAACGTCCTGACTTTC
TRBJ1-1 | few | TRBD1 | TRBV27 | CASSLTGAPEAFF | TGTGCCAGCAGTTTGACAGGGGCCCCTGAAGCTTTCTTT
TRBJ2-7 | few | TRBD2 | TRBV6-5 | CASSLTSGGAYEQYF | TGTGCCAGCAGCCTAACTAGCGGGGGGGCATACGAGCAGTACTTC
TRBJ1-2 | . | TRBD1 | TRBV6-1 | CASSERPDRGGYTF | TGTGCCAGCAGTGAGCGACCGGACAGGGGTGGCTACACCTTC
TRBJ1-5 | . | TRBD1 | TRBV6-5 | CASSLTGLSDQPQHF | TGTGCCAGCAGCTTGACAGGGTTGAGTGATCAGCCCCAGCATTTT
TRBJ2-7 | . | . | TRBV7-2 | CASSPAYEQYF | TGTGCCAGCAGCCCAGCCTACGAGCAGTACTTC
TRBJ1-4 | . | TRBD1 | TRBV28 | CASSVPGQGIGKLFF | TGTGCCAGCAGTGTTCCCGGACAGGGGATTGGGAAACTGTTTTTT
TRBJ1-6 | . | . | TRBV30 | CAWNEGSYNSPLHF | TGTGCCTGGAACGAGGGCTCCTATAATTCACCCCTCCACTTT
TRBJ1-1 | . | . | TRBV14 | CASSQAVNTEAFF | TGTGCCAGCAGCCAGGCAGTGAACACTGAAGCTTTCTTT
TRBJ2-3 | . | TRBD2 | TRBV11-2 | CASRQSGGTDTQYF | TGTGCCAGCAGGCAAAGCGGGGGCACAGATACGCAGTATTTT
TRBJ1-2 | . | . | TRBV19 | CASSIDRDVNYGYTF | TGTGCCAGTAGTATAGATCGGGATGTTAACTATGGCTACACCTTC
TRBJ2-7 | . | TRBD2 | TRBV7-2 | CASSLSGSSYEQYF | TGTGCCAGCAGCCTTAGCGGGTCCTCCTACGAGCAGTACTTC
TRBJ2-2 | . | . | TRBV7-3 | CASSQEGYTGELFF | TGTGCCAGCAGCCAGGAGGGATACACCGGGGAGCTGTTTTTT
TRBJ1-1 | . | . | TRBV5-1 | CASSPQGVGSKTEAFF | TGCGCCAGCAGCCCCCAAGGGGTCGGGTCTAAGACTGAAGCTTTCTTT
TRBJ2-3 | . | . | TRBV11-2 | CASSLDQDTQYF | TGTGCCAGCAGCTTAGATCAAGATACGCAGTATTTT
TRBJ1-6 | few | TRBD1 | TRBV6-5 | CAARTGANNSPLHF | TGTGCCGCCAGGACAGGGGCAAATAATTCACCCCTCCACTTT
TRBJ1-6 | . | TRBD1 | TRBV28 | CASRVTGGQSPLHF | TGTGCCAGCAGGGTGACAGGGGGTCAATCACCCCTCCACTTT
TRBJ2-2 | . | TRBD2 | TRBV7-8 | CASSLSIAGANTGELFF | TGTGCCAGCAGCTTATCAATAGCGGGGGCAAACACCGGGGAGCTGTTTTTT